This TCR beta chain emerged from a study of CD8 T cells in Susac syndrome. Per the germline V gene, CDR1 is SGHRS and CDR2 is YFSETQ. V was clipped by 0 bases and J by 7 bases; unmatched bases: 11. The length of the CDR3 is 16 residues. Sequencing of TCR beta was performed on blood CD8+ and CD4+ T cells. The study used treatment-naive patients who had stable or active relapsing-remitting disease as multiple sclerosis controls. The CD8+ and CD4+ T cells were isolated magnetically using a negative isolation approach, whereas the TEMRA cells were enriched by FACS. RNA in amounts of about 0.45 to 1 ug was reverse transcribed with random hexamers. immunoSEQ multiplex PCR amplified TCR beta CDR3 across 54 Vbeta, 13 Jbeta. TCRdb processed the immunoSEQ multiplex PCR reads anew with MiXCR; each CDR3 protein has one entry. The sample holds 300,000 to 350,000 distinct CDR3 sequences, roughly 94% seen once.

The sequencing sample was made of CD4+ T cells from PBMCs. The chain joins TRBV5-1 to TRBJ2-7; 9 bases line up with TRBD2. The origin of this receptor is a human donor with multiple sclerosis. The CDR3 loop reads CASSLVLAGERDEQYF. CDR3 bases: TGCGCCAGCAGCTTGGTTTTAGCGGGAGAGCGGGATGAGCAGTACTTC.